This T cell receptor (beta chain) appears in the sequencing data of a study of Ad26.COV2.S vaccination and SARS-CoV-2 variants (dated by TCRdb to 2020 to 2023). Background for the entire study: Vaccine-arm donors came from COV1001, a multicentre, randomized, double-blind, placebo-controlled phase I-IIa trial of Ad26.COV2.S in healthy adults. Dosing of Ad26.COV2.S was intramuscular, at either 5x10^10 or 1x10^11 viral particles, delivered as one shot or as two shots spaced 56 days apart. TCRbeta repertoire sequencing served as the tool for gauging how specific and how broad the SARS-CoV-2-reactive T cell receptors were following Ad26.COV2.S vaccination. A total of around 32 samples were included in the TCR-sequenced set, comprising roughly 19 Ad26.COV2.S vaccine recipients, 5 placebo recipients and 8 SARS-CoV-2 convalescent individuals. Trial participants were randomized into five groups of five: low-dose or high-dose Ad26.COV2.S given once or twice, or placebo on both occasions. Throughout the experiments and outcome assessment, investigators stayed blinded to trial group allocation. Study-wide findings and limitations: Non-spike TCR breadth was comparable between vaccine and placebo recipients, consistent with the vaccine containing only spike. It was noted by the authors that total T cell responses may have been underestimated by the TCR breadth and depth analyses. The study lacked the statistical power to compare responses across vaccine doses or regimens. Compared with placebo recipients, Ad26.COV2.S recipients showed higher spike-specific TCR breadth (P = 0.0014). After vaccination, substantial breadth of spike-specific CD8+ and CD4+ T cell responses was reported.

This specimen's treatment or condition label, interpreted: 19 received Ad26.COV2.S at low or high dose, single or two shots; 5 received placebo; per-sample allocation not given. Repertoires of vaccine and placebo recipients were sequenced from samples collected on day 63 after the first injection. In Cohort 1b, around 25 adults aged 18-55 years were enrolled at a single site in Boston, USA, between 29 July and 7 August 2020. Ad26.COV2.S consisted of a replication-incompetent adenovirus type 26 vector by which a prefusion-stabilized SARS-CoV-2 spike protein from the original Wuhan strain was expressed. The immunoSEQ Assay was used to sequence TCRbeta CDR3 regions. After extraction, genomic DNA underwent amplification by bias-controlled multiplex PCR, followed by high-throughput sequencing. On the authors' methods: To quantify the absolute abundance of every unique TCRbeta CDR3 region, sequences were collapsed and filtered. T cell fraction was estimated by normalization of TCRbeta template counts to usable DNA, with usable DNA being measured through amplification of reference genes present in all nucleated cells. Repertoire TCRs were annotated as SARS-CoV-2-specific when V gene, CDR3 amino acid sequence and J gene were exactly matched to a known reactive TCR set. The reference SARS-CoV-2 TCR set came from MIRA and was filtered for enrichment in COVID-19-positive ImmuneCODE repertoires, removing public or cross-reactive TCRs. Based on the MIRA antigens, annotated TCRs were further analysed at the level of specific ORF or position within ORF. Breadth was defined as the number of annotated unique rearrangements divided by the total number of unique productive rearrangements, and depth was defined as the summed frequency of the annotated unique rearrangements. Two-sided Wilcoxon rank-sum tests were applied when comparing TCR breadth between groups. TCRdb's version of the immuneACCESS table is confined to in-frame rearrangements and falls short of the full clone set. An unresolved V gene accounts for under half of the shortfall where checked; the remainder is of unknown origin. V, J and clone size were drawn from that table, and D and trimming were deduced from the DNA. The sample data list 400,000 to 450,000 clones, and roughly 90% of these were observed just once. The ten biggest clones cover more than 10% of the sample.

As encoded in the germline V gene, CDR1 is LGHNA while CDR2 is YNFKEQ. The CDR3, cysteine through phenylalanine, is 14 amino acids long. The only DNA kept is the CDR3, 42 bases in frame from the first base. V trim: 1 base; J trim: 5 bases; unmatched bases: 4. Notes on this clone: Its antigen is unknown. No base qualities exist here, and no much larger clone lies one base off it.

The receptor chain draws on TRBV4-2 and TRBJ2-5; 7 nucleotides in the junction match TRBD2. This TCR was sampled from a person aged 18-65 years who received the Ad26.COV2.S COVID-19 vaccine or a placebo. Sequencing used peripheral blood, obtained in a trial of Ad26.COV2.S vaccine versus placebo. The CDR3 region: CASSQVSSGETQYF. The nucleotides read TGTGCCAGCAGCCAAGTTTCTAGCGGTGAGACCCAGTACTTC.